The 3 T cell receptor beta chains presented below share a single source sample, sequenced in a study of regulatory T cells in long-lasting Graves disease. Arm-PCR of CDR3 regions with iRepertoire HTBI primers generated TCR beta libraries. In TCRdb, the multiplex PCR reads were re-called with MiXCR into one record per CDR3 protein. The table shows 300,000 to 400,000 distinct CDR3 sequences, with roughly 21% occurring only once. As to time point: persistent/refractory GD, antithyroid drugs over 5 years with positive TRAb. Following extraction of RNA from PBMCs, that RNA was used to make the TCR library. Sequences were derived from peripheral blood mononuclear cells (PBMCs), sampled when the disease was refractory, from a patient treated with antithyroid drugs. These receptors came from a female donor with Graves disease.

A remark on this clonotype: This may be a read error, as it is one base from a much larger clone. The chain links TRBV15 to TRBJ2-7; D remains unclear. V was pared by 9 bases and J by 1 base, with 13 bases between. This CDR3 is built from 13 residues. CDR1 and CDR2 from the germline V gene are LNHNV and YYDKDF (reference sequence). This CDR3 reads CATPIPGSYEQYF. The CDR3, as DNA: TGTGCCACTCCCATCCCTGGATCCTACGAGCAGTACTTC.

About this clonotype: This probably arose from a read error, given a far larger clone one base away. J is TRBJ2-5 and V is TRBV11-2; D not certain. Germline CDR1 reads SGHAT; CDR2 reads FQNNGV. The CDR3 runs to 10 residues. The ends were cut back, 7 bases at V and 0 bases at J, with 0 bases in the middle. CDR3 loop: CASNQETQYF. DNA for the CDR3: TGTGCCAGCAACCAAGAGACCCAGTACTTC.

V gene TRBV3-1 combines with J gene TRBJ1-5, with D tentatively TRBD1 (5 bases). V shed 4 bases and J shed 7 bases, with 11 bases lying between them. CDR1 is LGHDT and CDR2 is YNNKEL in the germline V gene (reference sequence). CDR3 length: 13 residues. The CDR3 spells CASSLQGTQPQHF. The CDR3, as DNA: TGTGCCAGCAGCCTTCAGGGCACGCAGCCCCAGCATTTT.